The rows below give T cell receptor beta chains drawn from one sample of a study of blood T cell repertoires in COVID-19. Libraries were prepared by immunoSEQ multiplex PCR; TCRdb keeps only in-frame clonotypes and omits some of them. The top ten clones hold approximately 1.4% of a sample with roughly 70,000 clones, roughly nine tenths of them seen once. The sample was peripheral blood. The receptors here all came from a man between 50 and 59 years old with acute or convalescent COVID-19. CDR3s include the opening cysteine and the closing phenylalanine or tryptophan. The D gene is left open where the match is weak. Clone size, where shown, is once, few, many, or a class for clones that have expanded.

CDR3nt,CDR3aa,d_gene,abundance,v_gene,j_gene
TGTGCCAGCTCACCACCGGGGCTCCTCCCGAACACTGAAGCTTTCTTT,CASSPPGLLPNTEAFF,-,-,TRBV18,TRBJ1-1
TGCGCCAGCAAACGAGTAGCGGGAGGTTCAGATACGCAGTATTTT,CASKRVAGGSDTQYF,TRBD2,-,TRBV5-1,TRBJ2-3
TGTGCCTGGAGTGTCTCCAGGACAGCAAGAAACTATAATTCACCCCTCCACTTT,CAWSVSRTARNYNSPLHF,-,few,TRBV30,TRBJ1-6
TGTGCCAGCAGCTTAAAAGCCGCCTACGAGCAGTACTTC,CASSLKAAYEQYF,-,-,TRBV7-9,TRBJ2-7
TGTGCCAGCTCACCGACCGTATCTGGGGGGAGGAACTATGGCTACACCTTC,CASSPTVSGGRNYGYTF,-,once,TRBV18,TRBJ1-2
TGTGCCAGCTCACGACAGGGGATGGCGGGGGAGCTGTTTTTT,CASSRQGMAGELFF,TRBD1,-,TRBV18,TRBJ2-2
TGTGCCAGCAGCTTCCGGACAGGGGGCCTTCCTTCTGAAGCTTTCTTT,CASSFRTGGLPSEAFF,TRBD1,-,TRBV5-6,TRBJ1-1
TGCGCCAGCAGTCCAGATTGGACTAGCGGGGCCTACAATGAGCAGTTCTTC,CASSPDWTSGAYNEQFF,TRBD2,-,TRBV4-1,TRBJ2-1
TGTGCCAGCAGTTTTACACTCAGGGTTCGTCAGCCCCAGCATTTT,CASSFTLRVRQPQHF,-,-,TRBV28,TRBJ1-5
TGTGCCAGCAGTTTATTGGCAGGGCGAAATTCACCCCTCCACTTT,CASSLLAGRNSPLHF,-,-,TRBV27,TRBJ1-6
TGTGCCAGCAGTGCCGGGCGGGCTAGCGGGAAGAATGAGCAGTTCTTC,CASSAGRASGKNEQFF,TRBD2,-,TRBV25-1,TRBJ2-1
TGTGCCAGCAGCGACCCGGGGGCTAGCGGGAAAGAGACCCAGTACTTC,CASSDPGASGKETQYF,TRBD2,-,TRBV9,TRBJ2-5
TGTGCCAGCAGGGACAGGGGCCCATACGAGCAGTACTTC,CASRDRGPYEQYF,TRBD1,-,TRBV28,TRBJ2-7
TGTGCCAGCAGTTCCTCTAGCGGGGGGATAGCGAACACCGGGGAGCTGTTTTTT,CASSSSSGGIANTGELFF,TRBD2,-,TRBV9,TRBJ2-2
TGTGCCGCGGGGGTAGCGGGAGGGCCCTATGAGCAGTTCTTC,CAAGVAGGPYEQFF,TRBD2,-,TRBV7-9,TRBJ2-1
TGTGCCAGCAGTGAAGAGAGGGCCCGGGGCACTGAAGCTTTCTTT,CASSEERARGTEAFF,-,once,TRBV2,TRBJ1-1
TGCAGCGTTGATCTGTCTAGGGGTGACACTGAAGCTTTCTTT,CSVDLSRGDTEAFF,-,once,TRBV29-1,TRBJ1-1
TGTGCCAGCAGCTCGGGACTTCGTAATTCACCCCTCCACTTT,CASSSGLRNSPLHF,-,-,TRBV7-3,TRBJ1-6
TGTGCCAGCAGCGCTTCCCAGGGGGTGGTCGCTGAGCAGTTCTTC,CASSASQGVVAEQFF,TRBD1,-,TRBV9,TRBJ2-1
TGCGCCAGCAGCCAAATCCGGGATTTGGAGACCCAGTACTTC,CASSQIRDLETQYF,-,-,TRBV4-1,TRBJ2-5
TGTGCCACCATCACTACCCGACAGGGGAACGCAGATACGCAGTATTTT,CATITTRQGNADTQYF,TRBD1,-,TRBV27,TRBJ2-3
TGTGCCAGCAGAAAGGCGGGACAGGGCCATTCACCCCTCCACTTT,CASRKAGQGHSPLHF,TRBD1,once,TRBV6-5,TRBJ1-6
TGTGCCAGCAGTTCCCAAGGACAGGGTTTGGAGACCCAGTACTTC,CASSSQGQGLETQYF,TRBD1,-,TRBV27,TRBJ2-5
TGTGCCAGCAGCCTGGGGACAGGACCCCAGCATTTT,CASSLGTGPQHF,TRBD1,-,TRBV6-6,TRBJ1-5
TGTGCCAGCAGTTCCACGGCTAGCCCATCCTACGAGCAGTACTTC,CASSSTASPSYEQYF,-,-,TRBV5-5,TRBJ2-7
TGTGCCACTGTAACAGGGGGCCCAGAGACCCAGTACTTC,CATVTGGPETQYF,TRBD1,-,TRBV27,TRBJ2-5
TGTGCCAGCAGCACCCGAGGTAGCAATTCACCCCTCCACTTT,CASSTRGSNSPLHF,-,-,TRBV7-9,TRBJ1-6
TGCAGTGCTAGTTTTCCTAGCGGGGGCGGGTGGGACCAGTACTTC,CSASFPSGGGWDQYF,TRBD2,-,TRBV20-1,TRBJ2-5
TGTGCCAGCAGCCAATTGGGGGGATCCTACGAGCAGTACTTC,CASSQLGGSYEQYF,-,-,TRBV3-1/TRBV3-2,TRBJ2-7
TGTGCCAGCAGCCCAGGGGGCTCTGGGGCCAACGTCCTGACTTTC,CASSPGGSGANVLTF,TRBD1,-,TRBV28,TRBJ2-6
TGTGCCAGCAGTGAGAGGAGTCACGTTATCAGTGGCTACACCTTC,CASSERSHVISGYTF,-,-,TRBV2,TRBJ1-2
TGTGCCACCGGGACTAGCGGGAGTCAATTCTTC,CATGTSGSQFF,TRBD2,-,TRBV15,TRBJ2-1
TGCGCCAGCAGCTTGGTCGGGACAGTCACAGATACGCAGTATTTT,CASSLVGTVTDTQYF,TRBD1,-,TRBV5-1,TRBJ2-3
TGTGCCACCAGCAGACCCCCTTGGGGGGAGGATGAAAAACTGTTTTTT,CATSRPPWGEDEKLFF,-,-,TRBV15,TRBJ1-4